The entry below gives a single T cell receptor (beta chain) sequence along with its context. This entry comes from a study of blood T cell repertoires in COVID-19. Method: immunoSEQ multiplex PCR; TCRdb's copy keeps in-frame clones and lacks some. This table holds some 270,000 clones, roughly 86% found once. CDR1 and CDR2 (germline): SGHNT, YYREEE (reference sequence). This CDR3 is 14 amino acids long. The V and J ends lost 5 bases and 4 bases, in that order; junction bases with no gene match: 5. Source material: PBMCs or T cells enriched from blood (not recorded which). The rearrangement links TRBV5-4 to TRBJ2-5, with 10 bases aligning to TRBD2. The TCR originated in an older woman who had recovered from COVID-19. CDR3 sequence (DNA): TGTGCCAGCAGTGAGCGGGGGGGGCGAGAGACCCAGTACTTC. Translating it yields CASSERGGRETQYF. The entire variable domain, with the rest obtained from reference TRBV5-4 and TRBJ2-5, is as follows: ETGVTQSPTHLIKTRGQQVTLRCSSQSGHNTVSWYQQALGQGPQFIFQYYREEENGRGNFPPRFSGLQFPNYSSELNVNALELDDSALYLCASSERGGRETQYFGPGTRLLVL.